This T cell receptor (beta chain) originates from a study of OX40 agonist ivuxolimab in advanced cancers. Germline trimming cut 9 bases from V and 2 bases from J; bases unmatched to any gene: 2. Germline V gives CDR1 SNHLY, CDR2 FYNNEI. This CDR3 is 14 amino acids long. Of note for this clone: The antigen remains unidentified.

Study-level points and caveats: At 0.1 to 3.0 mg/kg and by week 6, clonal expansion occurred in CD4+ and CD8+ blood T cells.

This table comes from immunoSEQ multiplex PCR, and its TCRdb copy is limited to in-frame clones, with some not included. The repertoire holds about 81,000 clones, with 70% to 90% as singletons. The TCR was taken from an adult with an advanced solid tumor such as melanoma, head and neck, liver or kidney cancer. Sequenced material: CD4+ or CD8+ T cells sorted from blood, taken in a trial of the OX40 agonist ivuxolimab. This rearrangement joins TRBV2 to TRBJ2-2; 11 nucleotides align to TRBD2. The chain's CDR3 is CASLAGGNTGELFF. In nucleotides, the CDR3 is TGTGCCAGTCTAGCGGGGGGCAACACCGGGGAGCTGTTTTTT. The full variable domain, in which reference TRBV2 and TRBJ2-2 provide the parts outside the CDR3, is EPEVTQTPSHQVTQMGQEVILRCVPISNHLYFYWYRQILGQKVEFLVSFYNNEISEKSEIFDDQFSVERPDGSNFTLKIRSTKLEDSAMYFCASLAGGNTGELFFGEGSRLTVL.